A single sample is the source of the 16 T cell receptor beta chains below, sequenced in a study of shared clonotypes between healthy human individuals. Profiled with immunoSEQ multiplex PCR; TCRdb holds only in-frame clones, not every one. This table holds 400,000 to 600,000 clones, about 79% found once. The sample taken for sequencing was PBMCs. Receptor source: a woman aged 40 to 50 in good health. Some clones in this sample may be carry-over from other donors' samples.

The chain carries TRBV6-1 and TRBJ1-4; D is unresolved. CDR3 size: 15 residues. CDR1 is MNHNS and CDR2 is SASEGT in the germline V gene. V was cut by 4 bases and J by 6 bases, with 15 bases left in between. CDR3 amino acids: CASSVTVAADEKLFF. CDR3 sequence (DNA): TGTGCCAGCAGTGTAACGGTAGCGGCGGATGAAAAACTGTTTTTT.

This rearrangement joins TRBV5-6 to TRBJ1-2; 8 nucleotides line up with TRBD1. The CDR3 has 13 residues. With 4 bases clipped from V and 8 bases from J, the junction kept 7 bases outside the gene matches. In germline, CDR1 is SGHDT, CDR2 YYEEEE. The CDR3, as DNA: TGTGCCAGCAGCCCGGACAGGGTTCAAGGCTACACCTTC. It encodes CASSPDRVQGYTF. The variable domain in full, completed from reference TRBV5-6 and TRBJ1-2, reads DAGVTQSPTHLIKTRGQQVTLRCSPKSGHDTVSWYQQALGQGPQFIFQYYEEEERQRGNFPDRFSGHQFPNYSSELNVNALLLGDSALYLCASSPDRVQGYTFGSGTRLTVV.

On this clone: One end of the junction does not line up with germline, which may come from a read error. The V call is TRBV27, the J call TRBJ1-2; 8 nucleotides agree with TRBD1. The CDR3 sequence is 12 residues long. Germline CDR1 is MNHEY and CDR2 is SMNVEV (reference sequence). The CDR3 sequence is CASSYRTGSRSF. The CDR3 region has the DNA TGTGCCAGCAGTTATAGGACAGGGTCTCGTTCCTTC.

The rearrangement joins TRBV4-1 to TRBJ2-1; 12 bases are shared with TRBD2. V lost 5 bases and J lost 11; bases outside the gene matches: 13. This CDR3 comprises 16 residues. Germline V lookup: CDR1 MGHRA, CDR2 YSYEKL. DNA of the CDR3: TGCGCCAGCAGCTCTACTAGGACTAGCGGGACCCCCCAGCAGTTCTTC. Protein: CASSSTRTSGTPQQFF.

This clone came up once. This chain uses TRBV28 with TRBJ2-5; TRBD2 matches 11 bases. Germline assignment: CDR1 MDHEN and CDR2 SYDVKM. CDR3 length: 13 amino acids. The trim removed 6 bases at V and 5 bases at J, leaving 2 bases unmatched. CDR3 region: CASRTSGKETQYF. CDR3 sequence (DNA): TGTGCCAGCAGGACTAGCGGGAAGGAGACCCAGTACTTC.

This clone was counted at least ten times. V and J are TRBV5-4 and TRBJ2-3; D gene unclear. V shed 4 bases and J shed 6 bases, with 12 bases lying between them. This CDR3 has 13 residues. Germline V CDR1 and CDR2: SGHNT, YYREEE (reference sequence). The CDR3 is CASSSYQFDTQYF. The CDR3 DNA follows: TGTGCCAGCAGCAGCTACCAGTTCGATACGCAGTATTTT.

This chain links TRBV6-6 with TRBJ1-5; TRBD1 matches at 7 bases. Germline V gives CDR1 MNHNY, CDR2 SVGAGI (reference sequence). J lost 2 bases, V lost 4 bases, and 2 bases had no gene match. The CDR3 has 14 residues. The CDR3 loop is CASSLDRGNQPQHF. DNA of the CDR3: TGTGCCAGCAGTTTAGACAGGGGCAATCAGCCCCAGCATTTT.

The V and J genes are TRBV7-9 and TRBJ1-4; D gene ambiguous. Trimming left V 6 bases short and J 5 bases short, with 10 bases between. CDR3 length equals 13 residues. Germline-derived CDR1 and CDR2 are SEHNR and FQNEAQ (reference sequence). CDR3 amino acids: CASRPGENEKLFF. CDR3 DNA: TGTGCCAGCAGGCCAGGAGAAAATGAAAAACTGTTTTTT.

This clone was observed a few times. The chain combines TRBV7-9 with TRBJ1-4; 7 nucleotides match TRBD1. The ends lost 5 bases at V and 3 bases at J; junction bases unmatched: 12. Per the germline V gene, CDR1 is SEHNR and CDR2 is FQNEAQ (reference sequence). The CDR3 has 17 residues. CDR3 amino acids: CASSIERGTVANEKLFF. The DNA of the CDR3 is TGTGCCAGCAGCATTGAAAGGGGGACAGTAGCTAATGAAAAACTGTTTTTT.

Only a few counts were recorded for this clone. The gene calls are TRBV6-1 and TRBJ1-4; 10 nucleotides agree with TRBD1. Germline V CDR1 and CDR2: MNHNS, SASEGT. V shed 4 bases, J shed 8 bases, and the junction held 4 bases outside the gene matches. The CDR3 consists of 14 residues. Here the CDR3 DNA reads TGTGCCAGCAGTGGTAGGACAGGGGGAGAAAAACTGTTTTTT. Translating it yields CASSGRTGGEKLFF.

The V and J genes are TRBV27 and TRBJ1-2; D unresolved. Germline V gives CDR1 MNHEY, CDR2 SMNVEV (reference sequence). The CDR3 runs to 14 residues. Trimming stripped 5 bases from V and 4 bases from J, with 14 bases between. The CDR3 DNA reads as TGTGCCAGCAGTAAGGACTACAGTCCCTATGGCTACACCTTC. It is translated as CASSKDYSPYGYTF.

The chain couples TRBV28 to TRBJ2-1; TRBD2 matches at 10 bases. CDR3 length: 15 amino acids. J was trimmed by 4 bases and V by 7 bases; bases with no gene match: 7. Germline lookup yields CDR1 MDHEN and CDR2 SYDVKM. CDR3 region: CASIMVAGGYNEQFF. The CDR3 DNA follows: TGTGCCAGCATCATGGTAGCGGGGGGTTACAATGAGCAGTTCTTC.

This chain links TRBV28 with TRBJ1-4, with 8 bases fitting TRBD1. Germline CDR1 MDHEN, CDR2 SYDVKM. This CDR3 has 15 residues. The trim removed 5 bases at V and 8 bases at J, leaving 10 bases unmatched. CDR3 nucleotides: TGTGCCAGCAGTGCAGGGGGCGGCACATGGGAAAAACTGTTTTTT. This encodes CASSAGGGTWEKLFF. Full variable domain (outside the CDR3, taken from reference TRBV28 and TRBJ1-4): DVKVTQSSRYLVKRTGEKVFLECVQDMDHENMFWYRQDPGLGLRLIYFSYDVKMKEKGDIPEGYSVSREKKERFSLILESASTNQTSMYLCASSAGGGTWEKLFFGSGTQLSVL.

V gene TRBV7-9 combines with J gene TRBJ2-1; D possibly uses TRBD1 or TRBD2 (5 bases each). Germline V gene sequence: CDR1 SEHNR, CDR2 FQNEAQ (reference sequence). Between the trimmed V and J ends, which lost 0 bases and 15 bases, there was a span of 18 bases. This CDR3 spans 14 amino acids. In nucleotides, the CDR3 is TGTGCCAGCAGCTTAGCGGGGGAAGGGCGTATATGGTTCTTC. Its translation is CASSLAGEGRIWFF.

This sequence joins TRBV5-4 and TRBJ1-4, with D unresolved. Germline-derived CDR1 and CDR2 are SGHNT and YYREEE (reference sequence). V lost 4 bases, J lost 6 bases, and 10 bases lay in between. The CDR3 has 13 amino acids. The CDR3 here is CASSLVGDEKLFF. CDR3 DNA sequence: TGTGCCAGCAGCCTTGTTGGAGATGAAAAACTGTTTTTT.

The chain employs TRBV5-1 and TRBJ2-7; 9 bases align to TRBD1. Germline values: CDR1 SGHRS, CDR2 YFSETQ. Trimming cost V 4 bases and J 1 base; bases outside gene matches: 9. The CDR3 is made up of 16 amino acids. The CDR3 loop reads CASSIESGQGSYEQYF. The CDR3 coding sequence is TGCGCCAGCAGCATAGAGTCGGGACAGGGATCCTACGAGCAGTACTTC.